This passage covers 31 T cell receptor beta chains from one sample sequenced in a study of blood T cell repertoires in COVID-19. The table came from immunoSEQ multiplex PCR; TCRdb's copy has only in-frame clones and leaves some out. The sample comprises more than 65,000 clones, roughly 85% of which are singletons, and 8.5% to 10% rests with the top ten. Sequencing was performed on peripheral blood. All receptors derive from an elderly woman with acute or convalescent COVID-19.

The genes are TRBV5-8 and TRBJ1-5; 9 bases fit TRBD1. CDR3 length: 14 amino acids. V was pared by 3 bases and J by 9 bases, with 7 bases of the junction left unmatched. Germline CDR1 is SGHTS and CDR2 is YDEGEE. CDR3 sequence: CASSSYRGQGPQHF. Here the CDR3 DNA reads TGTGCCAGCAGCTCCTACAGGGGGCAGGGGCCCCAGCATTTT.

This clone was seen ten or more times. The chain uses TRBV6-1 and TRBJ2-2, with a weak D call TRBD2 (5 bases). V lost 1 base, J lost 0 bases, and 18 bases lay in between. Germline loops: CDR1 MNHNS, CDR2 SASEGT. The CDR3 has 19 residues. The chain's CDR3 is CASSEVPQTNYANTGELFF. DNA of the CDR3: TGTGCCAGCAGTGAAGTTCCACAGACTAACTACGCGAACACCGGGGAGCTGTTTTTT.

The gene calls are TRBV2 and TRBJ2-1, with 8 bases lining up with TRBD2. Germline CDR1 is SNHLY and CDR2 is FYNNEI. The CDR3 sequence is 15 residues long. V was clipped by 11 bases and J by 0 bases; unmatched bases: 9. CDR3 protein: CARGGPFGSYNEQFF. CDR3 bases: TGTGCCCGGGGGGGGCCGTTTGGCTCCTACAATGAGCAGTTCTTC.

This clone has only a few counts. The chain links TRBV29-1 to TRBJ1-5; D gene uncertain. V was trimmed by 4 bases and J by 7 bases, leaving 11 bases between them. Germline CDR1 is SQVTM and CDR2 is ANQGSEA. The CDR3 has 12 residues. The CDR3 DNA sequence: TGCAGCGTTGCACTGCCGGAGCAGCCCCAGCATTTT. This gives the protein CSVALPEQPQHF.

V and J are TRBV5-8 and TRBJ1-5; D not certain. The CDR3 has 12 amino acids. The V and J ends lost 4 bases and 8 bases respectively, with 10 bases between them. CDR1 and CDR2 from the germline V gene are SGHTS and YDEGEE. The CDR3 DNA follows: TGTGCCAGCAGCCGGTTTCATGAGCCCCAGCATTTT. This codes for CASSRFHEPQHF.

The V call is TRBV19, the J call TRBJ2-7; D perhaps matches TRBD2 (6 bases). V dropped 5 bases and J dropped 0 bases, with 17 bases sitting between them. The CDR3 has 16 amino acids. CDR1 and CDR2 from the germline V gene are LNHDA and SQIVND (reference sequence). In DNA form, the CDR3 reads TGTGCCAGTAGTGAAACCGGGACTCCCAGCTCCTACGAGCAGTACTTC. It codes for CASSETGTPSSYEQYF.

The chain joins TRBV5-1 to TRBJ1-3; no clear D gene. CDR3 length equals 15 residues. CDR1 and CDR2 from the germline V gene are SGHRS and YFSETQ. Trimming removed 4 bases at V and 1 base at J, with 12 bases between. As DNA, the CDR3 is TGCGCCAGCAGCAATGGAGGGTCATCTGGAAACACCATATATTTT. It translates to CASSNGGSSGNTIYF. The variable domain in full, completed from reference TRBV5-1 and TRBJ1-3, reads KAGVTQTPRYLIKTRGQQVTLSCSPISGHRSVSWYQQTPGQGLQFLFEYFSETQRNKGNFPGRFSGRQFSNSRSEMNVSTLELGDSALYLCASSNGGSSGNTIYFGEGSWLTVV.

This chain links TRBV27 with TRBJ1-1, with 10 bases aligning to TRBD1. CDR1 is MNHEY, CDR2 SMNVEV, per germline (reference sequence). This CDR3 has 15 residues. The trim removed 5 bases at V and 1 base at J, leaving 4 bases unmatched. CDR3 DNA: TGTGCCAGCAGTCCCCGGACAGGGGGGAACACTGAAGCTTTCTTT. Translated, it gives CASSPRTGGNTEAFF.

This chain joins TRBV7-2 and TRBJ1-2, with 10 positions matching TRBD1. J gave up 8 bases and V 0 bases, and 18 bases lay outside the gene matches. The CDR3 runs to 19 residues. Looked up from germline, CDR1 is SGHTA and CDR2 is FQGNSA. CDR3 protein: CASSLAYRVGRQGARGYTF. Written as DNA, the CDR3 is TGTGCCAGCAGCTTAGCTTACCGGGTCGGGAGACAGGGGGCTCGAGGCTACACCTTC.

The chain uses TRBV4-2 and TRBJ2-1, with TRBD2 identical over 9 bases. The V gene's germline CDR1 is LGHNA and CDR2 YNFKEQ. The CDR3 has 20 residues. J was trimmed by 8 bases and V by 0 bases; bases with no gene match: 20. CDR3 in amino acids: CASSQDPYSGGSSLDDEQFF. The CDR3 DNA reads TGTGCCAGCAGCCAAGATCCTTATAGCGGGGGATCTTCCCTGGATGATGAGCAGTTCTTC.

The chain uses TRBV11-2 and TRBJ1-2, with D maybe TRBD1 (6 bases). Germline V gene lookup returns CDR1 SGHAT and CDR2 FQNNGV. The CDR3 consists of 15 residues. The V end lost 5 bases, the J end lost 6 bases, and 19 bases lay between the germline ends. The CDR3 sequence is CASSTIMGRGDGYTF. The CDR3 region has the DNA TGTGCCAGCAGCACTATCATGGGCAGGGGAGATGGCTACACCTTC.

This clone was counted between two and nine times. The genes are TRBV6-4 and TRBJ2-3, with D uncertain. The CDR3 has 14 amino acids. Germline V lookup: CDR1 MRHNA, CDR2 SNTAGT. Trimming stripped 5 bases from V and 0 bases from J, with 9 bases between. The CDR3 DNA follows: TGTGCCAGCAGTTTCGGCGGTAGCACAGATACGCAGTATTTT. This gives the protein CASSFGGSTDTQYF.

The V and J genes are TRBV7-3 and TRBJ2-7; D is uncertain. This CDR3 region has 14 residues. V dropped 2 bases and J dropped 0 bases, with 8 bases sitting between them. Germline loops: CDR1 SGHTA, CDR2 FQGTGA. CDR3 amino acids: CASSLGQASYEQYF. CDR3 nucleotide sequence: TGTGCCAGCAGCTTAGGGCAGGCCTCCTACGAGCAGTACTTC.

CDR3 nucleotides: TGCGCCAGCAGCTTACTAAACTATGGCTACACCTTC. Its translation is CASSLLNYGYTF. The J gene is TRBJ1-2, the V gene TRBV5-1; unclear D gene. CDR3 size: 12 residues. Germline V CDR1 and CDR2: SGHRS, YFSETQ. V lost 2 bases and J 2 bases, leaving 4 bases between the germline ends. The full variable domain, in which reference TRBV5-1 and TRBJ1-2 provide the parts outside the CDR3, is KAGVTQTPRYLIKTRGQQVTLSCSPISGHRSVSWYQQTPGQGLQFLFEYFSETQRNKGNFPGRFSGRQFSNSRSEMNVSTLELGDSALYLCASSLLNYGYTFGSGTRLTVV.

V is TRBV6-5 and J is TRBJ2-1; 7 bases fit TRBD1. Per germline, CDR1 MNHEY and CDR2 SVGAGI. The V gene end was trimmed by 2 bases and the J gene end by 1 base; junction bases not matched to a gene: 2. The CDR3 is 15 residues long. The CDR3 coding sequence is TGTGCCAGCAGTTACGCGACAGGGTCCTACAATGAGCAGTTCTTC. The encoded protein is CASSYATGSYNEQFF.

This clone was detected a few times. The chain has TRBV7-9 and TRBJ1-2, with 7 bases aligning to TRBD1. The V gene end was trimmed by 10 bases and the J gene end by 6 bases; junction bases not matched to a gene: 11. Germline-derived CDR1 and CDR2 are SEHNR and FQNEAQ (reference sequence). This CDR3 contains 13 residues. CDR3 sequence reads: CATNTQGNNGYTF. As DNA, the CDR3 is TGTGCCACCAATACACAGGGGAATAATGGCTACACCTTC. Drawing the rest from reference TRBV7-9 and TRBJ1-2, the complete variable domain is DTGVSQNPRHKITKRGQNVTFRCDPISEHNRLYWYRQTLGQGPEFLTYFQNEAQLEKSRLLSDRFSAERPKGSFSTLEIQRTEQGDSAMYLCATNTQGNNGYTFGSGTRLTVV.

In DNA form, the CDR3 reads TGCGCCAGCAGCGCCGGGACTTCTTACAATGAGCAGTTCTTC. This encodes CASSAGTSYNEQFF. V is TRBV10-1 and J is TRBJ2-1, with a weak D call TRBD2 (6 bases). The CDR3 contains 14 residues. Trimming removed 6 bases from V and 4 bases from J, with 13 bases in between. Germline V gene sequence: CDR1 WNHNN, CDR2 SYGVQD (reference sequence).

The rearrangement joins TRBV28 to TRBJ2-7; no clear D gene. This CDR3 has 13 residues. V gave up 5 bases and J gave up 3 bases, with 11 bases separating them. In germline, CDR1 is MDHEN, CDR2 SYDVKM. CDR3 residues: CASSEPPSYEQYF. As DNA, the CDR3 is TGTGCCAGCAGTGAACCTCCCAGCTACGAGCAGTACTTC.

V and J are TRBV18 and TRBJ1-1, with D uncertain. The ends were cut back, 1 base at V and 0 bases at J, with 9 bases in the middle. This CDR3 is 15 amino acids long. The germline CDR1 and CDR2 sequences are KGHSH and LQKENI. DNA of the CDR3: TGTGCCAGCTCACCACGTCGGGAGTTGAACACTGAAGCTTTCTTT. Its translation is CASSPRRELNTEAFF.

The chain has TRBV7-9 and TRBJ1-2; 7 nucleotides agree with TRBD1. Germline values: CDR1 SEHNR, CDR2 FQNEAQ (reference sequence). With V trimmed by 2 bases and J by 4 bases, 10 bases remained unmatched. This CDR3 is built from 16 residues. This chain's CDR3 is CASSLSNQGVSYGYTF. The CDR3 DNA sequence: TGTGCCAGCAGCTTATCCAATCAGGGGGTTAGCTATGGCTACACCTTC. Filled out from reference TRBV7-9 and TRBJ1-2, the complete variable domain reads DTGVSQNPRHKITKRGQNVTFRCDPISEHNRLYWYRQTLGQGPEFLTYFQNEAQLEKSRLLSDRFSAERPKGSFSTLEIQRTEQGDSAMYLCASSLSNQGVSYGYTFGSGTRLTVV.

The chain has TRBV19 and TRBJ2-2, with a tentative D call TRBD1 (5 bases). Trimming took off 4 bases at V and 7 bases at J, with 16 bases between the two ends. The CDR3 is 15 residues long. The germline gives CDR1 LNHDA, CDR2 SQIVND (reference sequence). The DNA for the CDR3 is TGTGCCAGTAGTAGGAATACCTGGGGCCTCGGGGAGCTGTTTTTT. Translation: CASSRNTWGLGELFF.

CDR3 nucleotides: TGTGCCAGCAGCCACGGGGCTAGCGGGGGGGCCGCAGAGACCCAGTACTTC. It specifies CASSHGASGGAAETQYF. The rearrangement uses TRBV4-2 and TRBJ2-5, with 12 positions matching TRBD2. Germline lookup yields CDR1 LGHNA and CDR2 YNFKEQ. CDR3 length: 17 amino acids. The ends lost 3 bases at V and 4 bases at J; junction bases unmatched: 9.

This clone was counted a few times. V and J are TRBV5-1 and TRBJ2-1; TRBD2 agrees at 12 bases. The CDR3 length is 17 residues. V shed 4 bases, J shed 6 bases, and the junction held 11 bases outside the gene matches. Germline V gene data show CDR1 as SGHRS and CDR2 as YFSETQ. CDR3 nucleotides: TGCGCCAGCAGCCCGCGACCTCCTAGCGGGGGGGGCAATGAGCAGTTCTTC. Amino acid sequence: CASSPRPPSGGGNEQFF.

CDR3 in amino acids: CASSLDPFRGGQETQYF. CDR3 DNA sequence: TGTGCCAGCAGTCTAGACCCGTTTCGGGGGGGTCAAGAGACCCAGTACTTC. The chain joins TRBV6-6 to TRBJ2-5; 8 positions agree with TRBD2. Trimming removed 5 bases from V and 2 bases from J; junction bases left unmatched: 13. This CDR3 spans 17 amino acids. Germline values: CDR1 MNHNY, CDR2 SVGAGI (reference sequence).

The CDR3 bases are TGTGCCAGCAGCCAACTAGCGGGGTCCGACGAGCAGTACTTC. Translation gives CASSQLAGSDEQYF. This chain uses TRBV3-1 (or the pseudogene TRBV3-2) with TRBJ2-7; TRBD2 agrees at 9 bases. This CDR3 has 14 residues. Germline CDR1 and CDR2: LGHDT and YNNKEL (reference sequence). The V and J ends lost 2 bases and 5 bases, in that order; junction bases with no gene match: 4.

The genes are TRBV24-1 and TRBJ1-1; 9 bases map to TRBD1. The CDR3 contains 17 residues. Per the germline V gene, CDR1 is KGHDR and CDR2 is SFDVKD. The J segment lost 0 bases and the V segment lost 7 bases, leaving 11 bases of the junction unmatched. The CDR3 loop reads CATRGTGITFMNTEAFF. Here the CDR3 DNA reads TGTGCCACCAGGGGGACAGGGATAACTTTCATGAACACTGAAGCTTTCTTT.

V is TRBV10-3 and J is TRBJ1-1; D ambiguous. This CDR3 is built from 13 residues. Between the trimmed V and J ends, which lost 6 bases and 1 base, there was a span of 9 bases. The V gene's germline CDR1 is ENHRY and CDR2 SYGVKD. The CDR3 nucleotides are TGTGCCATCAGCGGCCGACAGAACACTGAAGCTTTCTTT. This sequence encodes CAISGRQNTEAFF.

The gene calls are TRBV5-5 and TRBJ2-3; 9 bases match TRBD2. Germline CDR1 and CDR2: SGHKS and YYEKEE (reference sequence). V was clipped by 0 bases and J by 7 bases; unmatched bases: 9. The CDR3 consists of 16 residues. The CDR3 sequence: CASSLGLRGGMNTQYF. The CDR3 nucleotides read TGTGCCAGCAGCTTGGGGCTGCGGGGGGGCATGAATACGCAGTATTTT.

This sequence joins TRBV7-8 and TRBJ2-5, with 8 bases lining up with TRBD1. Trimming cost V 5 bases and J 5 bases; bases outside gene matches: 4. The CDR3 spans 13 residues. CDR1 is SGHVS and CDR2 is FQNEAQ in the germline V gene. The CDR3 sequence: CASSADRAETQYF. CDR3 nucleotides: TGTGCCAGCAGCGCGGACAGGGCGGAGACCCAGTACTTC.

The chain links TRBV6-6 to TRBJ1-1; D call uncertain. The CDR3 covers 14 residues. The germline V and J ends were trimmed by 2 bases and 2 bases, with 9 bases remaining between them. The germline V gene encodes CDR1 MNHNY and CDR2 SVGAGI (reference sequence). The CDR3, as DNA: TGTGCCAGCAGTTACATGAGGGCAAACACTGAAGCTTTCTTT. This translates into CASSYMRANTEAFF.

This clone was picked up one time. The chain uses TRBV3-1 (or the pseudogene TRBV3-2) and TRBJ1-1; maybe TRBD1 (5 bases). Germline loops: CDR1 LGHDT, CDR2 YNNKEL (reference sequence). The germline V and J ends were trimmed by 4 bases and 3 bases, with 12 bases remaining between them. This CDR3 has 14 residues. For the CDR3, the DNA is TGTGCCAGCAGCCCCCTCCGACAGTACACTGAAGCTTTCTTT. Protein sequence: CASSPLRQYTEAFF.